The 17 T cell receptor beta chains below all came from one sample that was sequenced in a study of blood T cell repertoires in COVID-19. Profiled with immunoSEQ multiplex PCR; TCRdb holds only in-frame clones, not every one. The sample consists of some 90,000 clones, 75% to 90% of them appearing once. The sequenced sample was peripheral blood. The receptors were gathered from a human donor in a cohort sampled during active COVID-19.

The V gene is TRBV2, the J gene TRBJ1-2; 9 bases line up with TRBD1. The CDR3 extends over 14 amino acids. Germline loops: CDR1 SNHLY, CDR2 FYNNEI. With V trimmed by 5 bases and J by 5 bases, 6 bases remained unmatched. The CDR3 loop is CASSQAQGAYGYTF. CDR3 coding DNA: TGTGCCAGCAGTCAGGCACAGGGGGCGTATGGCTACACCTTC.

This clone turned up a few times. This chain joins TRBV6-2 or TRBV6-3 and TRBJ2-7; D is unclear. The ends were cut back, 4 bases at V and 5 bases at J, with 9 bases in the middle. The CDR3 has 12 residues. From germline, CDR1 is MNHEY and CDR2 SVGEGT. The CDR3 region has the DNA TGTGCCAGCAGTTTCCCTTTTGACGAGCAGTACTTC. Its translation is CASSFPFDEQYF.

This clone was found once. The chain is built from TRBV28 and TRBJ1-2; TRBD1 matches at 9 bases. The CDR3 is made up of 14 amino acids. The V gene's germline CDR1 is MDHEN and CDR2 SYDVKM. Losses at the gene ends were 5 bases for V and 4 bases for J; bases not matched to a gene: 5. CDR3 loop: CASSPTQGAYGYTF. In DNA, the CDR3 is TGTGCCAGCAGTCCGACACAGGGGGCCTATGGCTACACCTTC.

CDR3 residues: CASRTPGGNYGYTF. The CDR3 DNA reads as TGTGCCAGTAGAACGCCAGGGGGCAACTATGGCTACACCTTC. The chain carries TRBV19 and TRBJ1-2, with 8 positions matching TRBD1. V gave up 6 bases and J gave up 2 bases; unmatched junction bases: 5. CDR1 is LNHDA, CDR2 SQIVND, per germline (reference sequence). This CDR3 comprises 14 residues.

The genes are TRBV5-1 and TRBJ2-1; D may be TRBD2 (5 bases). Trimming removed 4 bases from V and 0 bases from J, with 11 bases in between. The germline gives CDR1 SGHRS, CDR2 YFSETQ. The CDR3 is 15 residues long. The CDR3 DNA reads TGCGCCAGCAGCGGGAGCGGTAGCTCCTACAATGAGCAGTTCTTC. It yields the protein CASSGSGSSYNEQFF.

The chain has TRBV5-1 and TRBJ2-2; 9 nucleotides agree with TRBD1. This CDR3 has 16 amino acids. Germline values: CDR1 SGHRS, CDR2 YFSETQ. V shed 5 bases and J 5 bases; nucleotides not matched to a gene: 10. The chain's CDR3 is CASSLAGTGRTGELFF. The CDR3 DNA reads TGCGCCAGCAGTTTAGCCGGGACAGGGAGAACCGGGGAGCTGTTTTTT.

This chain uses TRBV7-9 with TRBJ1-1; possible D gene TRBD1, 6 bases. Germline V gene sequence: CDR1 SEHNR, CDR2 FQNEAQ (reference sequence). Trimming removed 7 bases from V and 2 bases from J, with 17 bases in between. This CDR3 contains 15 residues. Here the CDR3 DNA reads TGTGCCAGCACCCGACAGGCTAGGGGAAACACTGAAGCTTTCTTT. Encoded protein: CASTRQARGNTEAFF.

The rearrangement links TRBV19 to TRBJ1-5; 7 bases fit TRBD1. Germline lookup yields CDR1 LNHDA and CDR2 SQIVND (reference sequence). Germline trimming cut 5 bases from V and 3 bases from J; bases unmatched to any gene: 4. CDR3 size: 14 residues. Written as DNA, the CDR3 is TGTGCCAGTAGTGTTGACAGGGTCAATCAGCCCCAGCATTTT. Protein: CASSVDRVNQPQHF.

This rearrangement joins TRBV5-1 to TRBJ1-4; no clear D gene. The CDR3 is 15 residues long. Trimming removed 0 bases at V and 6 bases at J, with 12 bases between. Germline CDR1 and CDR2: SGHRS and YFSETQ. The CDR3 DNA follows: TGCGCCAGCAGCTTGGCGAATGCGGAAGATGAAAAACTGTTTTTT. It yields the protein CASSLANAEDEKLFF.

This clone was picked up many times. V and J are TRBV5-1 and TRBJ1-5; 9 positions match TRBD1. J gave up 7 bases and V 4 bases, and 6 bases lay outside the gene matches. Per the germline V gene, CDR1 is SGHRS and CDR2 is YFSETQ. CDR3 length: 14 residues. DNA of the CDR3: TGCGCCAGCAGCAGGGGACAGGGCGGACAGCCCCAGCATTTT. It codes for CASSRGQGGQPQHF.

In DNA form, the CDR3 reads TGTGCCAGCAGTAGACTAGCGGGACCCGGCAGGACCCAGTACTTC. Encoded protein: CASSRLAGPGRTQYF. The chain is built from TRBV6-2 or TRBV6-3 and TRBJ2-5, with 11 bases identical to TRBD2. Trimming removed 5 bases from V and 7 bases from J; junction bases left unmatched: 9. Looked up from germline, CDR1 is MNHEY and CDR2 is SVGEGT. The CDR3 is made up of 15 amino acids.

In DNA, the CDR3 is TGCGCCAGCAGCCCCCCGGTGACAGATACGCAGTATTTT. Amino acids: CASSPPVTDTQYF. This chain connects TRBV5-1 to TRBJ2-3; D ambiguous. V gave up 4 bases and J gave up 3 bases, with 9 bases separating them. The CDR3 is 13 residues long. Germline V gives CDR1 SGHRS, CDR2 YFSETQ.

The V and J genes are TRBV11-3 and TRBJ2-5; 9 nucleotides agree with TRBD2. After removal of 1 base from V and 3 bases from J, the junction contained 3 bases not matched to a gene. The CDR3 consists of 15 residues. The germline V gene encodes CDR1 SGHNT and CDR2 YENEEA. The CDR3 sequence is CASSLGGGAEETQYF. DNA of the CDR3: TGTGCCAGCAGCTTAGGCGGGGGGGCCGAAGAGACCCAGTACTTC. The whole variable domain, remainder taken from reference TRBV11-3 and TRBJ2-5, is EAGVVQSPRYKIIEKKQPVAFWCNPISGHNTLYWYLQNLGQGPELLIRYENEEAVDDSQLPKDRFSAERLKGVDSTLKIQPAELGDSAVYLCASSLGGGAEETQYFGPGTRLLVL.

The J gene is TRBJ2-6, the V gene TRBV3-1 (or the pseudogene TRBV3-2); D gene ambiguous. Trimming left V 2 bases short and J 1 base short, with 6 bases between. Germline V lookup: CDR1 LGHDT, CDR2 YNNKEL (reference sequence). The CDR3 has 15 residues. The DNA of the CDR3 is TGTGCCAGCAGCCAATTGAGGTCTGGGGCCAACGTCCTGACTTTC. It specifies CASSQLRSGANVLTF.

The V call is TRBV5-1, the J call TRBJ2-7; 15 bases line up with TRBD2. CDR1 SGHRS and CDR2 YFSETQ come from the germline V gene. This CDR3 contains 17 residues. The ends lost 0 bases at V and 6 bases at J; junction bases unmatched: 7. CDR3 sequence reads: CASSLEGTSGGSGEQYF. The CDR3 DNA follows: TGCGCCAGCAGCTTGGAGGGGACTAGCGGGGGGTCTGGCGAGCAGTACTTC.

This clone showed up just once. J is TRBJ2-5 and V is TRBV7-8; 11 positions agree with TRBD1. V shed 4 bases and J 5 bases; nucleotides not matched to a gene: 6. The CDR3 length is 15 residues. Germline lookup yields CDR1 SGHVS and CDR2 FQNEAQ. This CDR3 is CASSSRTGGAETQYF. The CDR3 DNA reads as TGTGCCAGCAGCTCGCGGACAGGGGGCGCGGAGACCCAGTACTTC.

The V gene is TRBV6-6, the J gene TRBJ1-5, with 8 nucleotides matching TRBD1. CDR3 size: 16 residues. Trimming took 8 bases from V and 0 from J; bases not matched to a gene: 9. Germline loops: CDR1 MNHNY, CDR2 SVGAGI (reference sequence). The CDR3 DNA reads as TGTGCCAGCCTCGACAGGGGATATAATAGCAATCAGCCCCAGCATTTT. Translating gives CASLDRGYNSNQPQHF.